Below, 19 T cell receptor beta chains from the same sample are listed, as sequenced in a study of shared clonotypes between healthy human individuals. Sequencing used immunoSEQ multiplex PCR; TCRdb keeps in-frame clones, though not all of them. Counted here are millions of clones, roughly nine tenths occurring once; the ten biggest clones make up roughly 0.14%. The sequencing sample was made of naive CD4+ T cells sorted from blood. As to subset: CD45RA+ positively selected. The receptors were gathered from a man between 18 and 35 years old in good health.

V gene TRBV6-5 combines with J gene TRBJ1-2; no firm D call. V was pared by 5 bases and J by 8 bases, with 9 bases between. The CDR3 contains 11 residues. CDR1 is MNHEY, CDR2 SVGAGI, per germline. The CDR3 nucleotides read TGTGCCAGCAGTGACGGGGTGGGCTACACCTTC. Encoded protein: CASSDGVGYTF.

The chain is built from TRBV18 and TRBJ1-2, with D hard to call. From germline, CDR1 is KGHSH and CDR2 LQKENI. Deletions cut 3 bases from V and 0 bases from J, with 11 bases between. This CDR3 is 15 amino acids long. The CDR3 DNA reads TGTGCCAGCTCACCTACCAGGCTTTCTAACTATGGCTACACCTTC. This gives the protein CASSPTRLSNYGYTF.

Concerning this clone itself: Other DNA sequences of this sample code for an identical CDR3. The CDR3 sequence is CASSHSYEQYF. As DNA, the CDR3 is TGTGCCAGCAGTCATTCCTACGAGCAGTACTTC. This sequence joins TRBV14 and TRBJ2-7; D unresolved. The germline gives CDR1 SGHDN, CDR2 FVKESK. The germline V and J ends were trimmed by 6 bases and 1 base, with 4 bases remaining between them. This CDR3 is built from 11 residues.

CDR3 protein: CASSFFALEPQYF. DNA for the CDR3: TGTGCCAGCAGCTTCTTCGCGCTCGAACCGCAGTATTTT. This chain uses TRBV7-2 with TRBJ2-3; D ambiguous. In germline, CDR1 is SGHTA, CDR2 FQGNSA. The CDR3 runs to 13 residues. Trimming cost V 3 bases and J 10 bases, with 14 bases left between them.

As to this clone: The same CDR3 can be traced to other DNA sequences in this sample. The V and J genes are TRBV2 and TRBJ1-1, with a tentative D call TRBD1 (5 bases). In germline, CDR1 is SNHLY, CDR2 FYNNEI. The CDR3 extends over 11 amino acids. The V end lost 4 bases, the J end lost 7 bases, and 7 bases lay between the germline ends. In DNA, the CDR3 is TGTGCCAGCAGTGTCCAGGGTGAAGCTTTCTTT. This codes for CASSVQGEAFF.

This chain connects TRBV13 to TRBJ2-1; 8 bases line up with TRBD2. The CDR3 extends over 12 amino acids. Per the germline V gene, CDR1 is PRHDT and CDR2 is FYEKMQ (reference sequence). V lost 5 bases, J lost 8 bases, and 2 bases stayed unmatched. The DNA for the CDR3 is TGTGCCAGCAGCCTCGGGGGGGATGAGCAGTTCTTC. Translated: CASSLGGDEQFF.

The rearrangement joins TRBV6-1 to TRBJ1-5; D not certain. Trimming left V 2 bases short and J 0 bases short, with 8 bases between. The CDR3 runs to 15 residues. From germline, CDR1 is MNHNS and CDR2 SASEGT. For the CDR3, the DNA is TGTGCCAGCAGTGAAATGGGTGCTAGCAATCAGCCCCAGCATTTT. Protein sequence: CASSEMGASNQPQHF.

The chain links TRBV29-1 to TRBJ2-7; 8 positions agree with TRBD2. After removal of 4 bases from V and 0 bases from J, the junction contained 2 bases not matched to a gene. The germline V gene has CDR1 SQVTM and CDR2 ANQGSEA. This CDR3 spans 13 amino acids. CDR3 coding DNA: TGCAGCGTTGCCGGGAGGGACTCCTACGAGCAGTACTTC. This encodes CSVAGRDSYEQYF.

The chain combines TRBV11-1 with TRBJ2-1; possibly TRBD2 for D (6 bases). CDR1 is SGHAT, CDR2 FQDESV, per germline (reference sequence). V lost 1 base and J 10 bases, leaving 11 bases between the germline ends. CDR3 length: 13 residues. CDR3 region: CASSLGFSGEQFF. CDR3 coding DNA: TGTGCCAGCAGCTTAGGTTTCAGCGGGGAGCAGTTCTTC.

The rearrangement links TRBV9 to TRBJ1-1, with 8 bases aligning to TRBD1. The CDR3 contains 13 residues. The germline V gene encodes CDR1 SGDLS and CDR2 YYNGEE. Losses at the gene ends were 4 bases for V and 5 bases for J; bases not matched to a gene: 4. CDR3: CASSTGGRTEAFF. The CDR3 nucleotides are TGTGCCAGCAGCACAGGGGGGAGGACTGAAGCTTTCTTT.

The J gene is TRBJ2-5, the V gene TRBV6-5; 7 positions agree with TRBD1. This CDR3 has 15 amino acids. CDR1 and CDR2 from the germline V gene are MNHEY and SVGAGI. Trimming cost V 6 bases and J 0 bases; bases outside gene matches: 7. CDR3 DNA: TGTGCCAGCAGGGCCGGGACAGTGTACCAAGAGACCCAGTACTTC. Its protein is CASRAGTVYQETQYF.

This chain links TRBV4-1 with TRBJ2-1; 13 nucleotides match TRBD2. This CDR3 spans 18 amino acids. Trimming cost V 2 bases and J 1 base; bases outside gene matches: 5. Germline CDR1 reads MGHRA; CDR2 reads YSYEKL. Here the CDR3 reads CASSQSRLAGGSYNEQFF. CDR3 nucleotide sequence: TGCGCCAGCAGCCAATCTCGACTAGCGGGGGGATCCTACAATGAGCAGTTCTTC.

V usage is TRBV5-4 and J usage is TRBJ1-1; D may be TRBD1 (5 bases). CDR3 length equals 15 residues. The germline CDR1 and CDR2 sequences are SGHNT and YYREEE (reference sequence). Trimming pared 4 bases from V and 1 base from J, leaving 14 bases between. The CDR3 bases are TGTGCCAGCAGCCGGCCAGGACAAGGGAACACTGAAGCTTTCTTT. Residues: CASSRPGQGNTEAFF.

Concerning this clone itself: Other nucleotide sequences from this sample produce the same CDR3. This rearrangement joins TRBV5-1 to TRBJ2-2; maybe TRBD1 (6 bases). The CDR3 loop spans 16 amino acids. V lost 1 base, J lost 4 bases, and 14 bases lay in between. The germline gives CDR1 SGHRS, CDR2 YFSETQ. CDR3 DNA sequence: TGCGCCAGCAGCTTGAGACAGGTCCTCGGCACCGGGGAGCTGTTTTTT. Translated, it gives CASSLRQVLGTGELFF.

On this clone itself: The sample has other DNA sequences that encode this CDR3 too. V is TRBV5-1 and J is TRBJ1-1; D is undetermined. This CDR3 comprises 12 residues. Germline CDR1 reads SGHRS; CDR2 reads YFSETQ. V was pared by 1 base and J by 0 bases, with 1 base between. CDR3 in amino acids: CASSLLNTEAFF. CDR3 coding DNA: TGCGCCAGCAGCTTGCTGAACACTGAAGCTTTCTTT.

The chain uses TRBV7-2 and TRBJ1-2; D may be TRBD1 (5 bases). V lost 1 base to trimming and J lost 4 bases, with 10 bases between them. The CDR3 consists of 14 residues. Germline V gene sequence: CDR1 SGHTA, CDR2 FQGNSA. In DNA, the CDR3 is TGTGCCAGCAGCTTAGTGATCCAGGGCTATGGCTACACCTTC. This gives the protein CASSLVIQGYGYTF.

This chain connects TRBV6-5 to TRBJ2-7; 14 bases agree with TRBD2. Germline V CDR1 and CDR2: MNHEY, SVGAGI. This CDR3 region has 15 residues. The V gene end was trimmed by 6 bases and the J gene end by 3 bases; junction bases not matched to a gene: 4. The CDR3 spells CASSRGLAGGYEQYF. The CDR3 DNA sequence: TGTGCCAGCAGCCGAGGACTAGCGGGAGGCTACGAGCAGTACTTC.

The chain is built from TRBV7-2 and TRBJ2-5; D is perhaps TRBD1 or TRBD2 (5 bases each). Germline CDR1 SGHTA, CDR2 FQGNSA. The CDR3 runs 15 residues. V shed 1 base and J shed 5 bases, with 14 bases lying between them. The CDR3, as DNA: TGTGCCAGCAGCTTAGACGGGACCTTTCGGGAGACCCAGTACTTC. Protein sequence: CASSLDGTFRETQYF.

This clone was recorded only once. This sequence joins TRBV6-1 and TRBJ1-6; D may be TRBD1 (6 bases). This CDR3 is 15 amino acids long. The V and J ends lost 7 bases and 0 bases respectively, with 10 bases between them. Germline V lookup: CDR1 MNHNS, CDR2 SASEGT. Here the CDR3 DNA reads TGTGCCAGCACAACAGGGCTCTCCTATAATTCACCCCTCCACTTT. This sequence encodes CASTTGLSYNSPLHF.